The rows below give T cell receptor beta chains drawn from one sample of a study of TIL therapy for anti-PD-1-resistant metastatic lung cancer. Here immunoSEQ multiplex PCR was the method, and the copy in TCRdb shows in-frame clones only, minus some. The table records about 57,000 clones, around 80% of them present only once. The source was blood, collected at baseline. These receptors were collected from a woman aged 25-80 years with non-small cell lung cancer. CDR3s include the opening cysteine and the closing phenylalanine or tryptophan. The D gene is left open where the match is weak. The size entry is marked missing in some rows and otherwise reads once, few, many or a size class.

>TRBJ1-1|.|TRBV6-1|.
TGTGCCAGCGGGAAACAAGGGAACACTGAAGCTTTCTTT
CASGKQGNTEAFF
>TRBJ2-7|.|TRBV5-4|TRBD2
TGTGCCAGCAGCTCAGGGACTAGCCGGCTAGAGGAGCAGTACTTC
CASSSGTSRLEEQYF
>TRBJ2-5|.|TRBV28|TRBD2
TGTGCCAGCAGTCCGGGACTAGTTGCGGAGACCCAGTACTTC
CASSPGLVAETQYF
>TRBJ2-5|.|TRBV5-6|TRBD1
TGTGCCAGCAGCCCCGGACAGGGGGCGTCGGAGACCCAGTACTTC
CASSPGQGASETQYF
>TRBJ1-2|few|TRBV28|TRBD1
TGTGCCAGCAGGCTGACAGGGAAGGATGGCTACACCTTC
CASRLTGKDGYTF
>TRBJ1-1|once|TRBV28|TRBD1
TGTGCCAGCACCCAGGGGGTTCCCACTGAAGCTTTCTTT
CASTQGVPTEAFF
>TRBJ2-5|.|TRBV20-1|.
TGCAGTGCTAGGCATCAAGAGACCCAGTACTTC
CSARHQETQYF
>TRBJ2-1|.|TRBV5-1|.
TGCGCCAGCAGCTTCGGTGGCCTCGGCGGTGAGCAGTTCTTC
CASSFGGLGGEQFF
>TRBJ2-1|.|TRBV25-1|.
TGTGCCAGCAGTGCCTCAACAGGGACCAATGAGCAGTTCTTC
CASSASTGTNEQFF
>TRBJ2-2|.|TRBV6-4|.
TGTGCCAGCAGTGACGGGCAGAACACCGGGGAGCTGTTTTTT
CASSDGQNTGELFF
>TRBJ2-4|.|TRBV2|TRBD1
TGTGCCAGCAGTGACACAGGGGGCCGGAAAAACATTCAGTACTTC
CASSDTGGRKNIQYF
>TRBJ1-2|.|TRBV28|TRBD1
TGTGCCAGCAGTCTACAGGGGGCGCGGGGCTACACCTTC
CASSLQGARGYTF
>TRBJ2-1|.|TRBV5-1|.
TGCGCCAGCAGCTTAGCGGAGACCTACAATGAGCAGTTCTTC
CASSLAETYNEQFF
>TRBJ2-3|.|TRBV7-2|TRBD2
TGTGCCAGCAGCTGGGGAAGGACTAGCGGGGGGCTGGGCACAGATACGCAGTATTTT
CASSWGRTSGGLGTDTQYF
>TRBJ2-5|.|TRBV19|TRBD2
TGTGCCAGTAGGGACGTTAGCGGGAGGGCCCTTCGTGAGACCCAGTACTTC
CASRDVSGRALRETQYF
>TRBJ2-5|few|TRBV19|.
TGTGCCAGTAGTCTCCAAGAGACCCAGTACTTC
CASSLQETQYF
>TRBJ2-2|.|TRBV5-1|TRBD1
TGCGCCAGCAGCCGCGACAGGGGATTCGGGGAGCTGTTTTTT
CASSRDRGFGELFF
>TRBJ2-7|.|TRBV19|TRBD1
TGTGCCAGTAGTAGGGGGGACAGGTCCTACGAGCAGTACTTC
CASSRGDRSYEQYF
>TRBJ2-7|.|TRBV7-9|TRBD2
TGTGCCAGCAGTTTTATTCCACTAGCGGTAAGCTCCTACGAGCAGTACTTC
CASSFIPLAVSSYEQYF
>TRBJ2-2|.|TRBV6-6|.
TGTGCCAGCACTGCGAACACCGGGGAGCTGTTTTTT
CASTANTGELFF
>TRBJ1-5|few|TRBV2|.
TGTGCCAGCAGTGGAGGGGGGACGAGCAATCAGCCCCAGCATTTT
CASSGGGTSNQPQHF
>TRBJ1-1|.|TRBV7-3|.
TGTGCCAGCAGCCCCGGGGGGACGTTAGGGATCACTGAAGCTTTCTTT
CASSPGGTLGITEAFF
>TRBJ2-7|.|TRBV28|TRBD1
TGTGCCAGCAGCCTCAGGGGGCTCTTGAAGGAGCAGTACTTC
CASSLRGLLKEQYF
>TRBJ1-2|few|TRBV20-1|.
TGCAGTGCGTCAGGGTGGTATGGCTACACCTTC
CSASGWYGYTF
>TRBJ2-5|.|TRBV20-1|.
TGCAGTGCTATAAAGGTGGAGACCCAGTACTTC
CSAIKVETQYF
>TRBJ1-5|.|TRBV19|.
TGTGCCAGTAGTGACGGCCGCGGGATGCCCCAGCATTTT
CASSDGRGMPQHF
>TRBJ2-1|once|TRBV5-4|TRBD2
TGTGCCAGCAGTCCCAGCGGGAGCGACTCCTACAATGAGCAGTTCTTC
CASSPSGSDSYNEQFF
>TRBJ1-3|.|TRBV18|TRBD1
TGTGCCAGCTCGCTGGACAGGGGGATGGCGTTGAACACCATATATTTT
CASSLDRGMALNTIYF
>TRBJ2-1|.|TRBV4-3|.
TGCGCCAGCAGCCAAGATACCGGGAATGAGCAGTTCTTC
CASSQDTGNEQFF
>TRBJ2-3|.|TRBV4-3|TRBD2
TGCGCCAGCAGCCGAGGACTAGCGCACACAGATACGCAGTATTTT
CASSRGLAHTDTQYF
>TRBJ1-4|.|TRBV10-3|.
TGTGCCATCAGGGGGACGTCAACTAATGAAAAACTGTTTTTT
CAIRGTSTNEKLFF
>TRBJ1-2|.|TRBV5-6|.
TGTGCCAGCAGCCGAAGCGGGTTCTTTGATGGCTACACCTTC
CASSRSGFFDGYTF
>TRBJ2-1|.|TRBV5-1|.
TGCGCCAGCAGCTTGGGAGGGACCAATGAGCAGTTCTTC
CASSLGGTNEQFF
>TRBJ2-1|few|TRBV6-1|TRBD1
TGTGCCAGCAGTGTCGACAGGGGGCCCTACAATGAGCAGTTCTTC
CASSVDRGPYNEQFF
>TRBJ1-5|.|TRBV28|.
TGTGCCAGCAGTTTACCAGGGCATCAGCCCCAGCATTTT
CASSLPGHQPQHF
>TRBJ1-2|.|TRBV7-2|.
TGTGCCAGCAGCTTAGCGAGGGTATACACCTTC
CASSLARVYTF
>TRBJ2-7|.|TRBV7-9|.
TGTGCCAGCAGCCGGAAAGATATGTACCACGAGCAGTACTTC
CASSRKDMYHEQYF
>TRBJ2-1|.|TRBV5-1|.
TGCGCCAGCAGCTTGATGCGGACTCCATACAATGAGCAGTTCTTC
CASSLMRTPYNEQFF
>TRBJ1-6|.|TRBV5-4|TRBD1
TGTGCCAGCAGCAGGGACAGATTCGAAAATTCACCCCTCCACTTT
CASSRDRFENSPLHF
>TRBJ2-1|.|TRBV19|.
TGTGCCAGTAGTACCCCTAGCGAGTCCTACAATGAGCAGTTCTTC
CASSTPSESYNEQFF
>TRBJ1-2|.|TRBV14|.
TGTGCCAGCAGCCAAGATTGGGGATTCTATGGCTACACCTTC
CASSQDWGFYGYTF
>TRBJ2-1|once|TRBV4-1|.
TGCGCCAGCAGCCCGGCTCGTATGGGCTCCTACAATGAGCAGTTCTTC
CASSPARMGSYNEQFF
>TRBJ1-1|.|TRBV10-3|.
TGTGCCATCAGTGACCTCGGTCGGGCTTTCTTT
CAISDLGRAFF
>TRBJ2-2|.|TRBV30|TRBD2
TGTGCCTGGAGCGCGGGAGGATACACCGGGGAGCTGTTTTTT
CAWSAGGYTGELFF
>TRBJ2-7|.|TRBV6-5|.
TGTGCCAGCAGTTACGGGGGGTTCGGCGAGCAGTACTTC
CASSYGGFGEQYF
>TRBJ2-1|.|TRBV6-5|.
TGTGCCAGCAATGGTAACAATGAGCAGTTCTTC
CASNGNNEQFF
>TRBJ2-1|few|TRBV28|.
TGTGCCAGCAGTTTGTCCCGACTAGTGGGGGGTGAGCAGTTCTTC
CASSLSRLVGGEQFF
>TRBJ2-2|.|TRBV7-8|TRBD2
TGTGCCAGCAAGGCCCTGGCTAGCGGGAGGTTGGCGAACACCGGGGAGCTGTTTTTT
CASKALASGRLANTGELFF
>TRBJ1-2|.|TRBV19|TRBD1
TGTGCCAGTAGTTCCCGGACAGGGGGTTATGGCTACACCTTC
CASSSRTGGYGYTF
>TRBJ2-1|.|TRBV19|TRBD2
TGTGCCAGTACCCTGGGACTAGCGGGGGGGCTTGAGCAGTTCTTC
CASTLGLAGGLEQFF
>TRBJ2-7|.|TRBV27|.
TGTGCCAGCAGTCCCTATGACATTTCCTACGAGCAGTACTTC
CASSPYDISYEQYF